This T cell receptor (beta chain) was sequenced for a study of blood T cell repertoires in COVID-19. Overall study context: PBMCs, B-cell-depleted T cells, or T cells were the source of the cDNA or gDNA that made up the material.

This CDR3 contains 16 residues. Per the germline V gene, CDR1 is LNHDA and CDR2 is SQIVND (reference sequence). The ends lost 6 bases at V and 2 bases at J; junction bases unmatched: 9. The data were produced by immunoSEQ multiplex PCR, yet TCRdb's version contains in-frame clones alone and is incomplete. The sample carries roughly 100,000 clones, over 75% recorded once. The sequence derives from a human donor in a cohort sampled during active COVID-19. Sequenced sample: peripheral blood. This chain joins TRBV19 and TRBJ2-1; 8 bases fit TRBD1. The CDR3 loop is CASSWTGRGAYNEQFF. CDR3 coding DNA: TGTGCCAGTAGCTGGACAGGGAGAGGGGCCTACAATGAGCAGTTCTTC.